Below are 19 T cell receptor beta chains sequenced from a single sample in a study of technical replicates of blood from a handful of donors. Repertoires were generated with immunoSEQ multiplex PCR, while TCRdb's copy carries only in-frame clones and drops some. Of tens of thousands of clones in the sample, about 96% were seen once. Input material: T cells isolated from PBMCs. These receptors were taken from a human donor in good health.

The chain is built from TRBV9 and TRBJ1-2; 9 positions match TRBD1. V lost 6 bases to trimming and J lost 8 bases; unmatched junction nucleotides: 8. This CDR3 has 13 amino acids. Germline V lookup: CDR1 SGDLS, CDR2 YYNGEE. The CDR3 nucleotides are TGTGCCAGCACCGGACAGGGGTCTGGGGGCTACACCTTC. It translates to CASTGQGSGGYTF.

This chain uses TRBV7-2 with TRBJ2-6; unclear D gene. Trimming left V 6 bases short and J 4 bases short, with 7 bases between. The germline V gene has CDR1 SGHTA and CDR2 FQGNSA. This CDR3 contains 13 residues. CDR3 residues: CASSLLGANVLTF. The DNA for the CDR3 is TGTGCCAGCAGTTTACTGGGGGCCAACGTCCTGACTTTC.

The rearrangement joins TRBV4-2 to TRBJ2-7, with 9 bases aligning to TRBD1. The CDR3 is 14 residues long. V dropped 8 bases and J dropped 6; count of bases not matched to a gene: 11. In germline, CDR1 is LGHNA, CDR2 YNFKEQ. CDR3 sequence: CASDRGQGPSEQYF. The CDR3 nucleotides are TGTGCCAGCGACCGGGGACAGGGCCCGTCCGAGCAGTACTTC.

This clone has only one observation. V and J are TRBV6-5 and TRBJ2-1, with D possibly matching TRBD1 (5 bases). With 8 bases removed from V and 5 bases from J, the gap between germline ends came to 10 bases. Germline CDR1 MNHEY, CDR2 SVGAGI. The CDR3 extends over 12 amino acids. CDR3 nucleotide sequence: TGTGCCAGCGCTGTAGGGGACAATGAGCAGTTCTTC. Translation gives CASAVGDNEQFF.

This chain links TRBV5-1 with TRBJ1-1; 9 bases match TRBD1. Losses at the gene ends were 3 bases for V and 1 base for J; bases not matched to a gene: 4. The CDR3 extends over 15 amino acids. Germline values: CDR1 SGHRS, CDR2 YFSETQ. CDR3 protein: CASSSDRGWNTEAFF. The CDR3 DNA sequence: TGCGCCAGCAGCTCCGACAGGGGGTGGAACACTGAAGCTTTCTTT.

This chain joins TRBV10-3 and TRBJ1-4; 8 nucleotides match TRBD1. V shed 6 bases and J 8 bases; nucleotides not matched to a gene: 8. There are 14 residues in the CDR3. Germline-derived CDR1 and CDR2 are ENHRY and SYGVKD. CDR3 residues: CAISQQGGDEKLFF. DNA of the CDR3: TGTGCCATCAGCCAACAGGGGGGAGACGAAAAACTGTTTTTT.

V usage is TRBV5-5 and J usage is TRBJ2-3, with 8 bases aligning to TRBD2. The CDR3 loop spans 15 amino acids. From germline, CDR1 is SGHKS and CDR2 YYEKEE (reference sequence). V was clipped by 4 bases and J by 2 bases; unmatched bases: 6. CDR3 sequence reads: CASSGLAGFTDTQYF. CDR3 sequence (DNA): TGTGCCAGCAGCGGCTTAGCGGGGTTCACAGATACGCAGTATTTT.

The chain couples TRBV25-1 to TRBJ2-7, with 7 bases lining up with TRBD2. The CDR3 has 15 residues. V was clipped by 8 bases and J by 4 bases; unmatched bases: 14. Looked up from germline, CDR1 is MGHDK and CDR2 is SYGVNS. The CDR3 sequence: CASCRGGPGGYEQYF. CDR3 sequence (DNA): TGTGCCAGCTGCCGCGGGGGACCCGGGGGTTACGAGCAGTACTTC.

The chain uses TRBV13 and TRBJ2-1, with 8 bases identical to TRBD2. Germline V lookup: CDR1 PRHDT, CDR2 FYEKMQ (reference sequence). The CDR3 runs 16 residues. With 5 bases clipped from V and 9 bases from J, the junction kept 15 bases outside the gene matches. The CDR3 DNA reads as TGTGCCAGCAGCCCCTCCCTATACGGGAGGGCCCTTGAGCAGTTCTTC. Translation: CASSPSLYGRALEQFF.

The chain uses TRBV6-1 and TRBJ2-1, with D maybe TRBD2 (6 bases). The CDR3 length is 15 residues. Between the trimmed V and J ends, which lost 0 bases and 0 bases, there was a span of 6 bases. The germline V gene has CDR1 MNHNS and CDR2 SASEGT. Here the CDR3 reads CASSEAGLSYNEQFF. The CDR3 region has the DNA TGTGCCAGCAGTGAAGCGGGACTCTCCTACAATGAGCAGTTCTTC.

The V and J genes are TRBV27 and TRBJ1-4; maybe TRBD1 (5 bases). The germline V gene encodes CDR1 MNHEY and CDR2 SMNVEV (reference sequence). This CDR3 is 15 amino acids long. V gave up 6 bases and J gave up 2 bases, with 13 bases separating them. CDR3: CASRAGGVTNEKLFF. The CDR3 bases are TGTGCCAGCAGAGCAGGAGGGGTCACTAATGAAAAACTGTTTTTT.

The chain recombines TRBV19 with TRBJ2-7, with 7 bases lining up with TRBD1. The ends lost 7 bases at V and 1 base at J; junction bases unmatched: 7. The CDR3 is 14 amino acids. Germline V gene lookup returns CDR1 LNHDA and CDR2 SQIVND (reference sequence). This chain's CDR3 is CASKYGRGSYEQYF. For the CDR3, the DNA is TGTGCCAGTAAATATGGCAGGGGGTCCTACGAGCAGTACTTC.

CDR3 nucleotides: TGTGCCAGCACGGACAGGGGGTCATATCAGCCCCAGCATTTT. This codes for CASTDRGSYQPQHF. The chain couples TRBV6-1 to TRBJ1-5; 10 nucleotides match TRBD1. Trimming at V came to 7 bases and at J to 5 bases, leaving 5 bases not matched to a gene. Germline V gene data show CDR1 as MNHNS and CDR2 as SASEGT. The CDR3 runs to 14 residues.

The chain's CDR3 is CASSLPTGWNYGYTF. In DNA form, the CDR3 reads TGTGCCAGCAGTTTACCGACAGGTTGGAACTATGGCTACACCTTC. The chain carries TRBV28 and TRBJ1-2, with D tentatively TRBD1 (6 bases). From germline, CDR1 is MDHEN and CDR2 SYDVKM. CDR3 size: 15 residues. Deletions cut 2 bases from V and 2 bases from J, with 12 bases between.

The J gene is TRBJ2-3, the V gene TRBV19, with no clear D. The CDR3 runs 13 residues. The V end lost 1 base, the J end lost 5 bases, and 7 bases lay between the germline ends. Germline lookup yields CDR1 LNHDA and CDR2 SQIVND (reference sequence). CDR3 in amino acids: CASSIVHIDTQYF. DNA for the CDR3: TGTGCCAGTAGTATAGTTCACATAGATACGCAGTATTTT.

This chain connects TRBV6-1 to TRBJ2-7; D perhaps matches TRBD1 (5 bases). Germline lookup yields CDR1 MNHNS and CDR2 SASEGT. The CDR3 is 12 amino acids. The V end lost 6 bases, the J end lost 3 bases, and 9 bases lay between the germline ends. As DNA, the CDR3 is TGTGCCAGCAGCGCCGACAGCTACGAGCAGTACTTC. This codes for CASSADSYEQYF.

The V gene is TRBV6-1, the J gene TRBJ2-6; 8 nucleotides match TRBD1. V was clipped by 7 bases and J by 2 bases; unmatched bases: 4. The CDR3 runs to 15 residues. From germline, CDR1 is MNHNS and CDR2 SASEGT. The CDR3 reads CASIPGGAGANVLTF. Written as DNA, the CDR3 is TGTGCCAGCATTCCAGGGGGCGCTGGGGCCAACGTCCTGACTTTC.

This clone was observed a single time. The chain combines TRBV4-1 with TRBJ1-2, with TRBD1 matching 8 bases. Trimming cost V 4 bases and J 4 bases; bases outside gene matches: 8. The CDR3 totals 15 residues. CDR1 and CDR2 from the germline V gene are MGHRA and YSYEKL. The CDR3 protein is CASSPPQGAGYGYTF. The CDR3 nucleotides are TGCGCCAGCAGCCCCCCGCAGGGGGCAGGCTATGGCTACACCTTC.

This clone was seen only once. The CDR3 sequence is CSVGGNTGELFF. The CDR3 nucleotides are TGCAGCGTGGGGGGTAACACCGGGGAGCTGTTTTTT. The chain joins TRBV29-1 to TRBJ2-2, with D possibly matching TRBD2 (6 bases). Germline CDR1 reads SQVTM; CDR2 reads ANQGSEA. V was pared by 6 bases and J by 2 bases, with 7 bases between. CDR3 length: 12 residues.